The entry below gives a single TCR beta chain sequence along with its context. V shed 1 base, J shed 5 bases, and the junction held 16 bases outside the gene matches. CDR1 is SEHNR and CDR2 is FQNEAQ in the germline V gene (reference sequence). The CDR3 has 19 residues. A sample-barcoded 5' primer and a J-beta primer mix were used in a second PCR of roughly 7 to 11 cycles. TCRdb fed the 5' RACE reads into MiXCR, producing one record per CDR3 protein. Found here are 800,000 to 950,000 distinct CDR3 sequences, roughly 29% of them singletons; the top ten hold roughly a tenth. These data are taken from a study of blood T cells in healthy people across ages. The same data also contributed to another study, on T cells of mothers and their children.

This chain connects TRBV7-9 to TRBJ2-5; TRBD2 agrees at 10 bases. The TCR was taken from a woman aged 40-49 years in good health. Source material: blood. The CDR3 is CASSLEELAGTPKGETQYF. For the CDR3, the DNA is TGTGCCAGCAGCTTAGAGGAACTAGCGGGGACACCGAAGGGGGAGACCCAGTACTTC.